The clone carrying this TCR beta chain was seen a handful of times. Individuals drawn from 24 US areas were about 18 to 95 years old. Symptom resolution, clearance, or two negative PCRs marked donors in Cohort 3 as recovered. Sequenced by immunoSEQ multiplex PCR; TCRdb stores in-frame clones only, minus some. The table includes roughly 130,000 clones, about four fifths detected once. This CDR3 spans 17 amino acids. Looked up from germline, CDR1 is LNHNV and CDR2 is YYDKDF (reference sequence). Trimming cost V 2 bases and J 4 bases; bases outside gene matches: 9. The data belong to a study of blood T cell repertoires in COVID-19.

V and J are TRBV15 and TRBJ1-5; 9 bases agree with TRBD1. The source of this sequence is a woman aged 25 to 39 who had recovered from COVID-19. The sequenced sample was PBMCs or T cells enriched from blood (not recorded which). This CDR3 is CATSRSPMGTGNQPQHF. CDR3 bases: TGTGCCACCAGCAGATCCCCGATGGGGACAGGGAATCAGCCCCAGCATTTT.